The clone carrying this TCR beta chain was detected a few times. This sample is drawn from a study of response to subunit inactivated influenza vaccine. TCRdb redid the calling of the RT-PCR reads with MiXCR, one entry per CDR3 protein. In the table there are hundreds of thousands of distinct CDR3 sequences, about an eighth of which are singletons. Germline assignment: CDR1 MNHEY and CDR2 SVGEGT. V was pared by 0 bases and J by 2 bases, with 23 bases between. The CDR3 is 19 amino acids. The rearrangement links TRBV6-2 or TRBV6-3 to TRBJ2-7, with D possibly TRBD2 on 5 matching bases. The sequencing used PBMCs from blood, collected on the day of vaccination. This TCR derives from a man over 45 who received an inactivated influenza vaccine. Here the CDR3 reads CASSYSIAGPERIAYEQYF. The CDR3 DNA reads as TGTGCCAGCAGTTACTCGATCGCCGGCCCAGAGCGGATCGCCTACGAGCAGTACTTC.